This T cell receptor beta chain was identified in a study of T cells in Graves' hyperthyroidism and ophthalmopathy. Germline CDR1 SGHDT, CDR2 YYEEEE. V dropped 2 bases and J dropped 6 bases, with 12 bases sitting between them. The CDR3 contains 13 residues. Findings and limits, study-wide: Blood also showed most of the thyroid clonotypes that were expanded above 0.001. Ophthalmopathy was distinguished from stable hyperthyroidism by 13 V-J signatures. Ophthalmopathy was predicted by the model a median of roughly 6.6 months ahead of onset.

This clonotype was counted ten times or more. Its antigen is undetermined. Amplification targeted TCR beta CDR3 regions from RNA transcripts. TCR CDR3 underwent first-round RT-PCR with the HTBI primer set. One entry per CDR3 protein, called by TCRdb with MiXCR from the multiplex PCR reads. The table shows about 400,000 distinct CDR3 sequences, with roughly 15% occurring only once. The receptor was derived from a woman in her twenties or thirties with Graves' ophthalmopathy. Sequences were obtained from blood. The chain couples TRBV5-6 to TRBJ2-7; weak D call: TRBD2 (6 bases). The CDR3 protein is CASSFGGTGEQYF. The CDR3 region has the DNA TGTGCCAGCAGCTTCGGGGGAACGGGCGAGCAGTACTTC.